This is a list of T cell receptor beta chains from one sample in a study of CD8 T cells in ankylosing spondylitis. TCRdb used MiXCR to reprocess the 5' RACE reads, holding one entry per CDR3 protein. The repertoire includes 450,000 to 550,000 distinct CDR3 sequences, approximately 5% of them detected once, and 3% to 4.5% sits in the top ten. Sample: blood, either unsorted or a sorted T cell fraction (not recorded which). The receptors originated from a male donor with ankylosing spondylitis. The CDR3 runs from the conserved cysteine through the conserved F or W. The D gene is left open where the match is weak. Some rows have no size entry. The others give once, few or many, or a class for an expanded clone.

J: TRBJ1-6
D: TRBD1
V: TRBV12-3/TRBV12-4
size: many
CDR3: CASRTTGNSPLHF
DNA: TGTGCCAGCAGAACGACAGGGAATTCACCCCTCCACTTT

J: TRBJ2-4
D: TRBD2
V: TRBV20-1
size: few
CDR3: CSARDVNGGDIQYF
DNA: TGCAGTGCTAGAGACGTCAATGGGGGGGACATTCAGTACTTC

J: TRBJ1-1
D: NA
V: TRBV20-1
size: many
CDR3: CSARGQTTEAFF
DNA: TGCAGTGCTAGAGGACAGACCACTGAAGCTTTCTTT

J: TRBJ2-7
D: NA
V: TRBV20-1
size: many
CDR3: CSASPREGISYEQYF
DNA: TGCAGTGCTAGTCCGCGAGAGGGGATCTCCTACGAGCAGTACTTC

J: TRBJ1-5
D: NA
V: TRBV5-6
size: many
CDR3: CASSSTYLTTSDQPQHF
DNA: TGTGCCAGCAGCTCCACCTATCTGACGACTTCGGATCAGCCCCAGCATTTT

J: TRBJ1-5
D: NA
V: TRBV6-1
size: NA
CDR3: CASKKGSSNQPQHF
DNA: TGTGCCAGCAAAAAGGGATCGAGCAATCAGCCCCAGCATTTT

J: TRBJ1-5
D: TRBD1
V: TRBV6-5
size: once
CDR3: CASSFRTGGQPQRF
DNA: TGTGCCAGCAGTTTCCGCACAGGGGGTCAGCCCCAGCGTTTT

J: TRBJ2-3
D: TRBD2
V: TRBV7-2
size: many
CDR3: CASSSSGSGSDTQYF
DNA: TGTGCCAGCAGCTCTAGCGGGAGTGGCTCAGATACGCAGTATTTT

J: TRBJ2-7
D: NA
V: TRBV20-1
size: many
CDR3: CSALRQEQYF
DNA: TGCAGTGCCCTACGCCAGGAGCAGTACTTC

J: TRBJ2-7
D: NA
V: TRBV2
size: many
CDR3: CASSVRPDSSYEQYF
DNA: TGTGCCAGCAGTGTCAGGCCGGATTCCTCCTACGAGCAGTACTTC

J: TRBJ1-1
D: TRBD1
V: TRBV5-5
size: many
CDR3: CASSFAGTAMNTEAFF
DNA: TGTGCCAGCAGCTTTGCCGGGACAGCTATGAACACTGAAGCTTTCTTT

J: TRBJ1-4
D: NA
V: TRBV5-1
size: many
CDR3: CASSDPGGGEKLFF
DNA: TGCGCCAGCAGCGATCCGGGAGGAGGGGAAAAACTGTTTTTT

J: TRBJ2-7
D: TRBD1
V: TRBV7-2
size: many
CDR3: CASSLSKQGAGEQYF
DNA: TGTGCCAGCAGCTTATCGAAACAGGGGGCTGGCGAGCAGTACTTC

J: TRBJ2-1
D: TRBD1
V: TRBV6-1
size: many
CDR3: CASRPAGQGDNEQFF
DNA: TGTGCCAGCAGGCCGGCGGGACAGGGGGACAATGAGCAGTTCTTC

J: TRBJ2-1
D: NA
V: TRBV3-1
size: many
CDR3: CASSQDVSGEQFF
DNA: TGTGCCAGCAGCCAAGACGTGTCGGGTGAGCAGTTCTTC

J: TRBJ2-5
D: NA
V: TRBV7-2
size: many
CDR3: CASSLRQFKETQYF
DNA: TGTGCCAGCAGCTTAAGACAGTTTAAAGAGACCCAGTACTTC

J: TRBJ2-5
D: NA
V: TRBV6-1
size: NA
CDR3: CASRFPHGETQYF
DNA: TGTGCCAGCAGGTTCCCCCACGGAGAGACCCAGTACTTC

J: TRBJ2-1
D: TRBD2
V: TRBV27
size: many
CDR3: CASGLADTYSSYNEQFF
DNA: TGTGCCAGTGGACTAGCGGATACCTATAGCTCCTACAATGAGCAGTTCTTC

J: TRBJ1-1
D: NA
V: TRBV9
size: many
CDR3: CASSVGENGAFF
DNA: TGTGCCAGCAGCGTGGGAGAGAACGGAGCTTTCTTT

J: TRBJ1-6
D: NA
V: TRBV7-6
size: many
CDR3: CASSLAPDNSPLHF
DNA: TGTGCCAGCAGCTTAGCACCGGATAATTCACCCCTCCACTTT

J: TRBJ2-7
D: TRBD2
V: TRBV6-1
size: NA
CDR3: CASSGEVAGLSSYEQYF
DNA: TGTGCCAGCAGTGGGGAGGTAGCGGGACTTAGCTCCTACGAGCAGTACTTC

J: TRBJ2-1
D: NA
V: TRBV7-2
size: many
CDR3: CASSPDPVYNEQFF
DNA: TGTGCCAGCAGCCCAGACCCAGTTTACAATGAGCAGTTCTTC

J: TRBJ2-7
D: TRBD1
V: TRBV5-1
size: many
CDR3: CASSLTAGQGEEQYF
DNA: TGCGCCAGCAGCTTGACGGCCGGACAGGGGGAAGAGCAGTACTTC

J: TRBJ1-1
D: NA
V: TRBV12-5
size: many
CDR3: CASGLVIGGRGGTEAFF
DNA: TGTGCTAGTGGTTTGGTAATAGGCGGCAGGGGAGGCACTGAAGCTTTCTTT

J: TRBJ2-7
D: NA
V: TRBV25-1
size: NA
CDR3: CASSLPGDLKQYF
DNA: TGTGCCAGCAGCCTCCCCGGGGACCTAAAGCAGTACTTC

J: TRBJ2-3
D: NA
V: TRBV6-2/TRBV6-3
size: NA
CDR3: CASSPPTWATDTQYF
DNA: TGTGCCAGCAGTCCACCAACCTGGGCCACAGATACGCAGTATTTT

J: TRBJ2-7
D: NA
V: TRBV7-2
size: many
CDR3: CASSLRQNNEQYF
DNA: TGTGCCAGCAGCTTAAGACAGAACAACGAGCAGTACTTC

J: TRBJ1-2
D: TRBD1
V: TRBV12-3/TRBV12-4
size: many
CDR3: CASRLGTGWGNYGYTF
DNA: TGTGCCAGCAGACTAGGGACAGGGTGGGGTAACTATGGCTACACCTTC

J: TRBJ2-7
D: NA
V: TRBV29-1
size: NA
CDR3: CSVSSTSYEQYF
DNA: TGCAGCGTTAGCAGTACCTCCTACGAGCAGTACTTC

J: TRBJ1-5
D: NA
V: TRBV10-3
size: many
CDR3: CAISDRNNQPQHF
DNA: TGTGCCATCAGTGACAGGAACAATCAGCCCCAGCATTTT

J: TRBJ2-7
D: NA
V: TRBV11-2
size: NA
CDR3: CASSEVGGLSYEQYF
DNA: TGTGCCAGCAGCGAAGTTGGGGGGCTATCCTACGAGCAGTACTTC

J: TRBJ2-3
D: NA
V: TRBV20-1
size: many
CDR3: CSGYGLAGTDTQYF
DNA: TGCAGTGGGTACGGGCTTGCCGGGACAGATACGCAGTATTTT

J: TRBJ2-3
D: NA
V: TRBV7-9
size: NA
CDR3: CASSWTSRPGTDTQYF
DNA: TGTGCCAGCAGCTGGACTTCGCGGCCGGGCACAGATACGCAGTATTTT

J: TRBJ2-2
D: NA
V: TRBV6-5
size: many
CDR3: CASSYLRRANTGELFF
DNA: TGTGCCAGCAGTTACCTCCGGAGGGCGAACACCGGGGAGCTGTTTTTT

J: TRBJ1-4
D: NA
V: TRBV27
size: many
CDR3: CASSLAQGRREKLFF
DNA: TGTGCCAGCAGTTTAGCACAGGGAAGAAGGGAAAAACTGTTTTTT

J: TRBJ2-3
D: NA
V: TRBV9
size: many
CDR3: CASSVALTGDTQYF
DNA: TGTGCCAGCAGCGTAGCCCTAACGGGCGATACGCAGTATTTT

J: TRBJ1-6
D: NA
V: TRBV7-9
size: many
CDR3: CASSLSGLDSPLHF
DNA: TGTGCCAGCAGCTTGTCAGGGCTAGATTCACCCCTCCACTTT

J: TRBJ1-1
D: TRBD1
V: TRBV12-3/TRBV12-4
size: many
CDR3: CASSTNRGRTTEAFF
DNA: TGTGCCAGCAGTACGAACAGGGGCAGGACCACTGAAGCTTTCTTT

J: TRBJ2-1
D: TRBD1
V: TRBV11-1
size: many
CDR3: CASSSSGTGGGYNEQFF
DNA: TGTGCCAGCAGCTCCTCCGGGACAGGGGGCGGGTACAATGAGCAGTTCTTC

J: TRBJ2-7
D: TRBD1
V: TRBV20-1
size: many
CDR3: CSANHGTGLYEQYF
DNA: TGCAGTGCTAACCACGGGACAGGGCTCTACGAGCAGTACTTC

J: TRBJ2-3
D: TRBD2
V: TRBV12-3/TRBV12-4
size: NA
CDR3: CASSFPTSGGGPGTQYF
DNA: TGTGCCAGCAGTTTCCCAACTAGCGGGGGGGGGCCCGGCACGCAGTATTTT

J: TRBJ2-7
D: TRBD2
V: TRBV7-9
size: many
CDR3: CASMKAGVGYEQYF
DNA: TGTGCCAGCATGAAAGCGGGAGTGGGATACGAGCAGTACTTC

J: TRBJ1-3
D: NA
V: TRBV6-5
size: few
CDR3: CASSSPGFSGNTIYF
DNA: TGTGCCAGCAGTTCCCCAGGATTCTCTGGAAACACCATATATTTT

J: TRBJ2-1
D: TRBD2
V: TRBV4-2
size: many
CDR3: CASSQERGLAGVEEQFF
DNA: TGTGCCAGCAGCCAAGAGAGGGGACTAGCGGGGGTTGAGGAGCAGTTCTTC

J: TRBJ1-1
D: TRBD1
V: TRBV28
size: NA
CDR3: CASIRGRRTEAFF
DNA: TGTGCCAGCATCAGGGGGCGGAGGACTGAAGCTTTCTTT

J: TRBJ2-4
D: NA
V: TRBV20-1
size: NA
CDR3: CKSQGTKNIQYF
DNA: TGCAAGTCACAGGGAACCAAAAACATTCAGTACTTC

J: TRBJ2-1
D: TRBD2
V: TRBV5-5
size: many
CDR3: CASSRLDPGLASNEQFF
DNA: TGTGCCAGCAGCCGACTAGATCCGGGACTAGCGTCCAATGAGCAGTTCTTC

J: TRBJ1-3
D: TRBD1
V: TRBV6-1
size: many
CDR3: CASSPGQGGLTIYF
DNA: TGTGCCAGCAGCCCCGGACAGGGTGGACTCACCATATATTTT

J: TRBJ1-1
D: NA
V: TRBV20-1
size: many
CDR3: CSQSQGTLNTEAFF
DNA: TGCAGTCAATCCCAGGGGACGTTAAACACTGAAGCTTTCTTT

J: TRBJ2-5
D: NA
V: TRBV6-1
size: NA
CDR3: CASSPLRGQETQYF
DNA: TGTGCCAGCAGTCCCCTGCGAGGCCAAGAGACCCAGTACTTC

J: TRBJ2-7
D: NA
V: TRBV7-2
size: NA
CDR3: CASNPQVKGEEQYF
DNA: TGTGCCAGCAATCCACAGGTCAAGGGGGAGGAGCAGTACTTC

J: TRBJ1-1
D: NA
V: TRBV6-2/TRBV6-3
size: NA
CDR3: CASKRETNTEAFF
DNA: TGTGCCAGCAAGAGGGAAACGAACACTGAAGCTTTCTTT

J: TRBJ2-1
D: TRBD1
V: TRBV10-3
size: many
CDR3: CAIRETTGEASISFF
DNA: TGTGCCATCAGGGAAACGACAGGGGAGGCCTCGATCTCGTTCTTC

J: TRBJ1-1
D: NA
V: TRBV12-3/TRBV12-4
size: many
CDR3: CATGFTEAFF
DNA: TGTGCCACGGGGTTCACTGAAGCTTTCTTT

J: TRBJ1-2
D: TRBD1
V: TRBV7-2
size: many
CDR3: CASSGTGPRGYTF
DNA: TGTGCCAGCAGCGGGACAGGGCCGCGTGGCTACACCTTC